The 8 T cell receptor beta chains reported below all come from one sample, sequenced in a study of preoperative IRX-2 immunotherapy in early breast cancer (dated by TCRdb to between 2017 and 2020). The method behind the library was the immunoSEQ multiplex PCR assay. TCRdb's version of the immuneACCESS table is confined to in-frame rearrangements and falls short of the full clone set. An unresolved V gene accounts for under half of the shortfall where checked; the remainder is of unknown origin. The sample profile shows fewer than 70,000 clones; roughly 95% of them were found once. The ten largest clonotypes hold under 2% of the sample. Explained via the paper, the treatment or condition label denotes: preoperative locoregional IRX-2 cytokine immunotherapy. Sampling was performed from a patient treated with IRX-2 immunotherapy. The receptor source for this set is a human donor with breast cancer.

The genes are TRBV7-8 and TRBJ2-1, with D perhaps TRBD1 (5 bases). The V and J ends lost 6 bases and 7 bases respectively, with 16 bases between them. Germline-derived CDR1 and CDR2 are SGHVS and FQNEAQ. There are 14 residues in the CDR3. CDR3 protein: CASSQGISRNEQFF. As DNA, the CDR3 is TGTGCCAGCAGTCAGGGCATCTCTCGTAATGAGCAGTTCTTC.

J is TRBJ2-3 and V is TRBV11-2; 7 bases are a match to TRBD2. J lost 1 base, V lost 5 bases, and 6 bases had no gene match. Looked up from germline, CDR1 is SGHAT and CDR2 is FQNNGV. This CDR3 has 15 residues. The CDR3 DNA follows: TGTGCCAGCAGCCCGCTAGCGGCTCGCACAGATACGCAGTATTTT. Translation gives CASSPLAARTDTQYF.

The chain has TRBV28 and TRBJ2-3; 7 bases map to TRBD2. J was trimmed by 2 bases and V by 7 bases; bases with no gene match: 9. The CDR3 has 15 residues. Germline V gives CDR1 MDHEN, CDR2 SYDVKM. As DNA, the CDR3 is TGTGCCAGCACTGGATCCGGGACTACCACAGATACGCAGTATTTT. As protein: CASTGSGTTTDTQYF.

The chain carries TRBV27 and TRBJ2-3; D is ambiguous. The germline V gene encodes CDR1 MNHEY and CDR2 SMNVEV (reference sequence). The CDR3 contains 15 residues. The V gene lost 5 bases and the J gene lost 1 base, with 13 bases spanning the gap. For the CDR3, the DNA is TGTGCCAGCAGTCCCCGGGCATGGGGCACAGATACGCAGTATTTT. Its translation is CASSPRAWGTDTQYF.

The CDR3 region is CASSSSPSGGETQYF. The CDR3 nucleotides read TGTGCCAGCAGCTCATCTCCTAGCGGGGGAGAGACCCAGTACTTC. The V call is TRBV9, the J call TRBJ2-5; 10 bases line up with TRBD2. The germline gives CDR1 SGDLS, CDR2 YYNGEE. The V and J ends lost 4 bases and 4 bases, in that order; junction bases with no gene match: 7. The CDR3 extends over 15 amino acids.

A word on this clone: The same CDR3 can be traced to other DNA sequences in this sample. V and J are TRBV5-4 and TRBJ2-3; the D is unclear. The ends were cut back, 0 bases at V and 6 bases at J, with 5 bases in the middle. The CDR3 totals 12 residues. From germline, CDR1 is SGHNT and CDR2 YYREEE (reference sequence). CDR3: CASSLGRDTQYF. CDR3 coding DNA: TGTGCCAGCAGCTTGGGACGGGATACGCAGTATTTT.

CDR3 bases: TGCGCCAGCAGCCGGGACAGTCCCATGCCCTCTGGAAACACCATATATTTT. It specifies CASSRDSPMPSGNTIYF. The V and J genes are TRBV5-1 and TRBJ1-3; 7 nucleotides match TRBD1. CDR1 and CDR2 (germline): SGHRS, YFSETQ. The CDR3 totals 17 residues. Unmatched junction bases numbered 10, after V lost 4 bases and J lost 0 bases.

This clone was observed a handful of times. V usage is TRBV18 and J usage is TRBJ1-2; maybe TRBD1 (5 bases). The CDR3 contains 13 residues. The germline V gene has CDR1 KGHSH and CDR2 LQKENI. V lost 3 bases and J lost 8, with 13 bases in between. CDR3 DNA: TGTGCCAGCTCACCCGGGACCTCGGGGGGCTACACCTTC. It yields the protein CASSPGTSGGYTF.